The 23 T cell receptor beta chains in this list originate from one sample, sequenced in a study of cytomegalovirus exposure and HLA in healthy donors. Both 60 Vbeta primers and 13 Jbeta primers went into the PCR. The assay was immunoSEQ multiplex PCR, and TCRdb's table has in-frame clones only and misses some. The sample contains 100,000 to 150,000 clones, 70% to 80% of which appear only once. Source material: PBMCs. The receptors here all came from a middle-aged man in good health and CMV-seropositive.

The chain uses TRBV6-1 and TRBJ2-3, with D maybe TRBD2 (5 bases). Trimming took off 4 bases at V and 3 bases at J, with 5 bases between the two ends. The CDR3 covers 12 residues. Germline V gene lookup returns CDR1 MNHNS and CDR2 SASEGT. The CDR3 is CASSAGTDTQYF. CDR3 bases: TGTGCCAGCAGTGCGGGGACAGATACGCAGTATTTT.

A single count supports this clone. The chain combines TRBV7-2 with TRBJ1-4; 7 nucleotides line up with TRBD1. The ends lost 5 bases at V and 5 bases at J; junction bases unmatched: 8. CDR1 SGHTA and CDR2 FQGNSA come from the germline V gene. This CDR3 is built from 15 residues. The CDR3 sequence: CASSEGGTENEKLFF. DNA for the CDR3: TGTGCCAGCAGCGAAGGGGGGACAGAGAATGAAAAACTGTTTTTT.

The rearrangement links TRBV19 to TRBJ2-2, with D perhaps TRBD2 (6 bases). Germline CDR1 reads LNHDA; CDR2 reads SQIVND (reference sequence). The CDR3 contains 14 residues. The ends were cut back, 10 bases at V and 1 base at J, with 13 bases in the middle. The CDR3 is CATRRGMNTGELFF. The CDR3 DNA reads TGTGCCACTCGGAGGGGCATGAACACCGGGGAGCTGTTTTTT.

V is TRBV7-6 and J is TRBJ2-1, with D perhaps TRBD2 (5 bases). CDR3 length: 13 residues. CDR1 is SGHVS, CDR2 FNYEAQ, per germline. Trimming took 1 base from V and 8 from J, leaving 9 bases between them. The CDR3 here is CASSLVVGDEQFF. CDR3 DNA: TGTGCCAGCAGCTTAGTAGTGGGAGATGAGCAGTTCTTC.

This rearrangement joins TRBV11-2 to TRBJ1-3; tentative D call: TRBD1 (6 bases). This CDR3 has 13 residues. From germline, CDR1 is SGHAT and CDR2 FQNNGV. The germline V and J ends were trimmed by 4 bases and 2 bases, with 6 bases remaining between them. CDR3 DNA: TGTGCCAGCAGCTCAGGGGCTGGAAACACCATATATTTT. Translation gives CASSSGAGNTIYF.

The chain has TRBV6-5 and TRBJ1-1; the D is unclear. Germline lookup yields CDR1 MNHEY and CDR2 SVGAGI. The CDR3 is 12 residues long. DNA of the CDR3: TGTGCTAGCGGGCCGCGGAACACTGAAGCTTTCTTT. It is translated as CASGPRNTEAFF.

The chain has TRBV2 and TRBJ2-7, with TRBD2 as a possible D gene (5 bases). Deletions cut 6 bases from V and 1 base from J, with 10 bases between. From germline, CDR1 is SNHLY and CDR2 FYNNEI. CDR3 length equals 13 residues. DNA of the CDR3: TGTGCCAGCAGCCCAAGAGGGTCCTACGAGCAGTACTTC. Its protein is CASSPRGSYEQYF.

The chain is built from TRBV11-3 and TRBJ2-1; 12 positions agree with TRBD1. Germline loops: CDR1 SGHNT, CDR2 YENEEA. This CDR3 region has 16 residues. V was pared by 3 bases and J by 5 bases, with 5 bases of the junction left unmatched. The CDR3 nucleotides read TGTGCCAGCAGCTTGGGACAGGGGGCTTACGACAATGAGCAGTTCTTC. Residues: CASSLGQGAYDNEQFF.

CDR3 sequence (DNA): TGTGCCAGCAGCTCTCGGACAGGCTGGAACACTGAAGCTTTCTTT. Its translation is CASSSRTGWNTEAFF. This chain joins TRBV11-2 and TRBJ1-1; 7 bases line up with TRBD1. CDR1 and CDR2 from the germline V gene are SGHAT and FQNNGV. Losses at the gene ends were 4 bases for V and 1 base for J; bases not matched to a gene: 6. This CDR3 contains 15 residues.

CDR3 DNA: TGTGCCAGCTCACGGACAGGGTCGCAAGAGACCCAGTACTTC. Its translation: CASSRTGSQETQYF. The chain recombines TRBV18 with TRBJ2-5; TRBD1 matches 8 bases. From germline, CDR1 is KGHSH and CDR2 LQKENI. Trimming cost V 4 bases and J 2 bases; bases outside gene matches: 3. The length of the CDR3 is 14 residues.

For the CDR3, the DNA is TGTGCCAGCAGCTTAACGCTAGCGGGAGGGCTAGCGACAGATACGCAGTATTTT. This sequence encodes CASSLTLAGGLATDTQYF. The rearrangement links TRBV7-6 to TRBJ2-3, with TRBD2 matching 12 bases. From germline, CDR1 is SGHVS and CDR2 FNYEAQ. The length of the CDR3 is 18 residues. Unmatched junction bases numbered 9, after V lost 2 bases and J lost 3 bases. The complete variable domain, with remaining parts taken from reference TRBV7-6 and TRBJ2-3, reads GAGVSQSPRYKVTKRGQDVALRCDPISGHVSLYWYRQALGQGPEFLTYFNYEAQQDKSGLPNDRFSAERPEGSISTLTIQRTEQRDSAMYRCASSLTLAGGLATDTQYFGPGTRLTVL.

This rearrangement joins TRBV11-3 to TRBJ2-1, with D tentatively TRBD2 (6 bases). Germline CDR1 is SGHNT and CDR2 is YENEEA. The CDR3 totals 15 residues. V was pared by 0 bases and J by 7 bases, with 13 bases between. The CDR3 loop is CASSLDETRGNEQFF. DNA of the CDR3: TGTGCCAGCAGCTTAGACGAGACTAGAGGGAATGAGCAGTTCTTC. Full variable domain (remainder filled in from reference TRBV11-3 and TRBJ2-1): EAGVVQSPRYKIIEKKQPVAFWCNPISGHNTLYWYLQNLGQGPELLIRYENEEAVDDSQLPKDRFSAERLKGVDSTLKIQPAELGDSAVYLCASSLDETRGNEQFFGPGTRLTVL.

The CDR3 DNA is TGTGCCAGCACCCAGGGGTATTCACCCCTCCACTTT. It is translated as CASTQGYSPLHF. V is TRBV6-6 and J is TRBJ1-6; D is perhaps TRBD1 (6 bases). CDR1 is MNHNY and CDR2 is SVGAGI in the germline V gene (reference sequence). CDR3 length equals 12 residues. V was clipped by 7 bases and J by 8 bases, with 9 bases between them.

The V call is TRBV7-2, the J call TRBJ1-1; D may be TRBD1 (5 bases). The CDR3 runs 13 residues. Germline CDR1 SGHTA, CDR2 FQGNSA. The ends were cut back, 1 base at V and 6 bases at J, with 9 bases in the middle. The CDR3 coding sequence is TGTGCCAGCAGCTTAGGACGGGGGGCTGAAGCTTTCTTT. It codes for CASSLGRGAEAFF.

This clone was detected a few times. The rearrangement uses TRBV18 and TRBJ2-7; 7 nucleotides line up with TRBD2. Germline CDR1 and CDR2: KGHSH and LQKENI. CDR3 length equals 13 residues. The V segment lost 2 bases and the J segment 3 bases; nucleotides outside the gene matches: 1. The CDR3 nucleotides read TGTGCCAGCTCACCAGGCGGGAGCTACGAGCAGTACTTC. It specifies CASSPGGSYEQYF.

The chain recombines TRBV5-1 with TRBJ2-5, with unresolved D. Per the germline V gene, CDR1 is SGHRS and CDR2 is YFSETQ. V was shortened by 5 bases and J by 1 base, with 12 bases between the two germline ends. This CDR3 has 14 amino acids. The CDR3 is CASSLWNSQETQYF. The CDR3 DNA follows: TGCGCCAGCAGTCTCTGGAACAGCCAAGAGACCCAGTACTTC.

The chain employs TRBV10-3 and TRBJ1-1; 8 nucleotides match TRBD1. Trimming took 10 bases from V and 4 from J; bases not matched to a gene: 14. This CDR3 region has 15 residues. In germline, CDR1 is ENHRY, CDR2 SYGVKD. The CDR3 region is CATLPELQGGTEAFF. DNA for the CDR3: TGTGCCACTCTTCCCGAATTACAGGGGGGCACTGAAGCTTTCTTT.

The chain couples TRBV6-5 to TRBJ2-7, with 13 bases aligning to TRBD2. This CDR3 has 15 amino acids. CDR1 and CDR2 (germline): MNHEY, SVGAGI. Trimming removed 5 bases from V and 2 bases from J; junction bases left unmatched: 3. Here the CDR3 DNA reads TGTGCCAGCAGTCTCGGACTAGCGGGGGCCTACGAGCAGTACTTC. Its protein product is CASSLGLAGAYEQYF.

The chain carries TRBV27 and TRBJ1-6; D may be TRBD1 (5 bases). The CDR3 has 18 residues. Germline loops: CDR1 MNHEY, CDR2 SMNVEV (reference sequence). V lost 7 bases and J 0 bases, leaving 19 bases between the germline ends. The CDR3 here is CASNPLGQGSSYNSPLHF. The CDR3 DNA follows: TGTGCCAGCAATCCCTTGGGGCAGGGAAGCTCCTATAATTCACCCCTCCACTTT.

The table lists this clone with a count of one. The chain combines TRBV10-1 with TRBJ1-1; possibly TRBD1 for D (6 bases). The V and J ends lost 3 bases and 5 bases respectively, with 25 bases between them. Per the germline V gene, CDR1 is WNHNN and CDR2 is SYGVQD (reference sequence). The CDR3 covers 18 residues. CDR3 coding DNA: TGCGCCAGCAGTGACACCCTACCGGGGCAAGGGGGTATAACTGAAGCTTTCTTT. Translating gives CASSDTLPGQGGITEAFF.

The rearrangement links TRBV28 to TRBJ1-3; D is unclear. There are 14 residues in the CDR3. Per germline, CDR1 MDHEN and CDR2 SYDVKM. The V and J ends lost 1 base and 2 bases respectively, with 6 bases between them. This CDR3 reads CASSLSHTGNTIYF. The CDR3 DNA sequence: TGTGCCAGCAGTTTATCACACACTGGAAACACCATATATTTT. The entire variable domain, with the rest obtained from reference TRBV28 and TRBJ1-3, is as follows: DVKVTQSSRYLVKRTGEKVFLECVQDMDHENMFWYRQDPGLGLRLIYFSYDVKMKEKGDIPEGYSVSREKKERFSLILESASTNQTSMYLCASSLSHTGNTIYFGEGSWLTVV.

The chain combines TRBV29-1 with TRBJ2-1; D is perhaps TRBD2 (7 bases). CDR3 length: 15 residues. With 7 bases removed from V and 4 bases from J, the gap between germline ends came to 20 bases. The germline V gene has CDR1 SQVTM and CDR2 ANQGSEA. CDR3 region: CSAGRGGGGYNEQFF. The CDR3 region has the DNA TGCAGCGCTGGCCGCGGGGGCGGGGGATACAATGAGCAGTTCTTC.

The J gene is TRBJ2-1, the V gene TRBV9; TRBD2 aligns across 8 bases. The length of the CDR3 is 16 residues. CDR1 SGDLS and CDR2 YYNGEE come from the germline V gene. V trimming: 0 bases; J trimming: 4 bases; junction bases outside the gene matches: 6. In nucleotides, the CDR3 is TGTGCCAGCAGCGTAGATGTAGCGGGGAGATACAATGAGCAGTTCTTC. This sequence encodes CASSVDVAGRYNEQFF.